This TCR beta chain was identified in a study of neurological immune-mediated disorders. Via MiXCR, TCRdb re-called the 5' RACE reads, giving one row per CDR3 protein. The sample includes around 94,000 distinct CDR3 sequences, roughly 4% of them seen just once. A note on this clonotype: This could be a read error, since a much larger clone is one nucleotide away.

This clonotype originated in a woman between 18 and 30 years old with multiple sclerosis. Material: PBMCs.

CDR3 DNA: TGCAGTGATGCCAGGGGAGATGGTCATGAGCAGTTCTTC. Translation gives CSDARGDGHEQFF. V usage is TRBV20-1 and J usage is TRBJ2-1; tentative D call: TRBD1 (6 bases). The CDR3 covers 13 residues. Per germline, CDR1 DFQATT and CDR2 SNEGSKA (reference sequence). Trimming removed 7 bases at V and 8 bases at J, with 18 bases between.